This TCR beta chain emerged from a study of T cell responses to AZD1222 COVID-19 vaccine. Overall study findings and caveats: It should be noted that donors were predominantly white British and more often female, and clonal diversity was possibly underestimated. AZD1222 recipients seropositive at baseline numbered only six. As reported, nearly half of all spike-specific TCRs target variant regions that are unmutated.

Profiling relied on immunoSEQ multiplex PCR, and the TCRdb table lists in-frame clones only, not all of them. The table shows some 150,000 clones, with around 90% occurring only once. Worth noting for this clone: As yet, its antigen is unknown.

V was pared by 3 bases and J by 7 bases, with 13 bases between. The CDR3 is 14 residues long. The V gene's germline CDR1 is LGHDT and CDR2 YNNKEL (reference sequence). J is TRBJ2-1 and V is TRBV3-1 (or the pseudogene TRBV3-2); TRBD2 might be the D (5 bases). This TCR was recovered from an adult who received the MenACWY meningococcal vaccine as a control. The sequences come from peripheral blood, collected 28 days after the second dose of the MenACWY control vaccine. The CDR3 sequence: CASSHRGSVNEQFF. Here the CDR3 DNA reads TGTGCCAGCAGCCATCGAGGGAGCGTGAATGAGCAGTTCTTC.